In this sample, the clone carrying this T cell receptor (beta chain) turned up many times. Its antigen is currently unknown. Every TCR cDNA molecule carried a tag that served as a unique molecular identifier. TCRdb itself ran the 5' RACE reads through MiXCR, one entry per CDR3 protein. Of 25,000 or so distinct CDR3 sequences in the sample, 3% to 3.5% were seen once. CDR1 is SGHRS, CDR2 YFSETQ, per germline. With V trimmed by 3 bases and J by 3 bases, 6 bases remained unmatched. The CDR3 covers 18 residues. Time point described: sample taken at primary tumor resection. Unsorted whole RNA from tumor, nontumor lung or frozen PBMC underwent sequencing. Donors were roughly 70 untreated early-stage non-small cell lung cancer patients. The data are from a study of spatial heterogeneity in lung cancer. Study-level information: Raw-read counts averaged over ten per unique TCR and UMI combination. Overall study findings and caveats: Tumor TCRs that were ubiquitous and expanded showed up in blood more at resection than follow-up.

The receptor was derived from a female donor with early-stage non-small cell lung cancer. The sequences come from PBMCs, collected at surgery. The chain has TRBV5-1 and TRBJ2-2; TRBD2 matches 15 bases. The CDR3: CASSSGLAGGPYTGELFF. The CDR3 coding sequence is TGCGCCAGCAGCTCAGGACTAGCGGGAGGGCCGTACACCGGGGAGCTGTTTTTT. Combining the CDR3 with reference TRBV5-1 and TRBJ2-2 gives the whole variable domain KAGVTQTPRYLIKTRGQQVTLSCSPISGHRSVSWYQQTPGQGLQFLFEYFSETQRNKGNFPGRFSGRQFSNSRSEMNVSTLELGDSALYLCASSSGLAGGPYTGELFFGEGSRLTVL.